This entry concerns a single T cell receptor beta chain. The data were obtained in a study of blood T cell repertoires in COVID-19. The method was immunoSEQ multiplex PCR; TCRdb's version includes in-frame clones alone and lacks a portion of them. The table includes some 350,000 clones, less than 90% detected once. This receptor was taken from a woman in her twenties or thirties who had recovered from COVID-19. The sequenced material came from PBMCs or T cells enriched from blood (not recorded which).

In DNA form, the CDR3 reads TGTGCCAGTAGTATAGCCCGAGGGAACTACGAGCAGTACTTC. It translates to CASSIARGNYEQYF. The gene calls are TRBV19 and TRBJ2-7, with D perhaps TRBD2 (5 bases). V was trimmed by 1 base and J by 3 bases, leaving 10 bases between them. The CDR3 is 14 amino acids. Germline-derived CDR1 and CDR2 are LNHDA and SQIVND (reference sequence).